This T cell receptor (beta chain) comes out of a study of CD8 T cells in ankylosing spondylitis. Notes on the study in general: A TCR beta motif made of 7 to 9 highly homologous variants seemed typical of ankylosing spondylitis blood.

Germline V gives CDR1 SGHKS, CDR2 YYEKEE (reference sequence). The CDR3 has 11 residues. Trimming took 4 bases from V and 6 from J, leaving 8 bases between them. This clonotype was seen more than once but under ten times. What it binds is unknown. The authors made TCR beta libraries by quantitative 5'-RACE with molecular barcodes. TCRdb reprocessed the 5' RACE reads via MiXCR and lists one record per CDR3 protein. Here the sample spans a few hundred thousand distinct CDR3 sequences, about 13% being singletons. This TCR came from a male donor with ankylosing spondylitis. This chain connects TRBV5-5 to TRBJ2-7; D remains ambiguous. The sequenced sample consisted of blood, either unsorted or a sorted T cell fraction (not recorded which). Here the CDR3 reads CASSPYSEQYF. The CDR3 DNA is TGTGCCAGCAGCCCCTATTCCGAGCAGTACTTC. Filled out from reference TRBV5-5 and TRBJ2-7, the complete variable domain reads DAGVTQSPTHLIKTRGQQVTLRCSPISGHKSVSWYQQVLGQGPQFIFQYYEKEERGRGNFPDRFSARQFPNYSSELNVNALLLGDSALYLCASSPYSEQYFGPGTRLTVT.